This is a list of T cell receptor beta chains from one sample in a study of T cell clonotyping in hematopoietic cell transplantation. Profiling relied on immunoSEQ multiplex PCR, and the TCRdb table lists in-frame clones only, not all of them. The sample shows 6,500 to 9,500 clones, about 96% of them seen only once. The sequences come from PBMCs, collected 30 days after allogeneic stem cell transplant. The receptors were sampled from a male patient between 40 and 50 years old who had an allogeneic stem cell transplant from a related donor, so the T cells may come from the graft donor. Some clones in this sample may be carry-over from other donors' samples. Each CDR3 is given with its conserved first and last residue. Fields, in order: J gene, V gene, D gene, CDR3 DNA, CDR3 protein. The D gene is left open where the match is weak.

TRBJ2-5 | TRBV7-2 | - | TGTGCCAGCAGCTTAGTCGGGGGCCAAGTCAGGGAGACCCAGTACTTC | CASSLVGGQVRETQYF
TRBJ2-7 | TRBV10-3 | - | TGTGCCATCCGAGACTCCAATTACGAGCAGTACTTC | CAIRDSNYEQYF
TRBJ2-3 | TRBV9 | - | TGTGCCAGCAGCGTAGCCGGGACTAGCACAGATACGCAGTATTTT | CASSVAGTSTDTQYF
TRBJ2-7 | TRBV28 | TRBD2 | TGTGCCAGCAGTTTCTTCGGGGGGGCTGGAGAGCAGTACTTC | CASSFFGGAGEQYF
TRBJ1-1 | TRBV30 | - | TGTGCCTGGAGTGTATTCGGGAACACTGAAGCTTTCTTT | CAWSVFGNTEAFF
TRBJ2-1 | TRBV2 | TRBD2 | TGTGCCAGCAGTTGGCTAGCGGGGGACAATGAGCAGTTCTTC | CASSWLAGDNEQFF
TRBJ2-7 | TRBV28 | - | TGTGCCAGCAGTTTTGAACAAGCCTACGAGCAGTACTTC | CASSFEQAYEQYF
TRBJ2-7 | TRBV29-1 | - | TGCAGCGTTGAAAAGGACCGTGGCAACGAGCAGTACTTC | CSVEKDRGNEQYF
TRBJ2-1 | TRBV6-6 | - | TGTGCCAGCAGTTACTCGTCGGTTCTTGAGCAGTTCTTC | CASSYSSVLEQFF
TRBJ1-1 | TRBV30 | - | TGTGCCTGGAGCAGGGGTGACCCGAACACTGAAGCTTTCTTT | CAWSRGDPNTEAFF
TRBJ2-3 | TRBV28 | TRBD2 | TGTGCCAGCAGCCTTAGCGGGGGGCGTGGAGATACGCAGTATTTT | CASSLSGGRGDTQYF
TRBJ1-2 | TRBV5-1 | TRBD1 | TGCGCCAGCAGCTTGGACCCGGGACAGGGCTTACCCCTTACAACCTATGGCTACACCTTC | CASSLDPGQGLPLTTYGYTF
TRBJ1-2 | TRBV5-1 | - | TGCGCCAGCAGCTTGGAGTCAGGCCAATCGTTCTATGGCTACACCTTC | CASSLESGQSFYGYTF
TRBJ2-7 | TRBV28 | - | TGTGCCAGCCGCAGAATCCCCTACGAGCAGTACTTC | CASRRIPYEQYF
TRBJ2-3 | TRBV11-2 | - | TGTGCCAGCAGGCCTGGAACAGATACGCAGTATTTT | CASRPGTDTQYF
TRBJ1-5 | TRBV30 | - | TGTGCCTGGAGTGCCCAGACCAATCAGCCCCAGCATTTT | CAWSAQTNQPQHF
TRBJ1-3 | TRBV30 | - | TGTGCCTGGGCATACTCTGGAAACACCATATATTTT | CAWAYSGNTIYF
TRBJ2-2 | TRBV29-1 | - | TGCGCCGGCAGTCGGGGGTACGGCGGGGAGCTGTTTTTT | CAGSRGYGGELFF
TRBJ1-1 | TRBV4-2 | TRBD1 | TGTGCCAGCAGGACAGGGGGCACTGAAGCTTTCTTT | CASRTGGTEAFF
TRBJ1-2 | TRBV28 | TRBD1 | TGTGCCAGCAGTTCGACAGGGGGTGACTATGGCTACACCTTC | CASSSTGGDYGYTF
TRBJ2-2 | TRBV10-2 | TRBD2 | TGCGCCAGCTCCGGGACTATGAACACCGGGGAGCTGTTTTTT | CASSGTMNTGELFF
TRBJ1-1 | TRBV2 | - | TGTGCCAGTAACTCTCAACAGAACACTGAAGCTTTCTTT | CASNSQQNTEAFF
TRBJ2-1 | TRBV10-3 | - | TGTGCCATCAGTGGCGGCAGGGGAAGAGGCAATGAGCAGTTCTTC | CAISGGRGRGNEQFF
TRBJ2-1 | TRBV29-1 | TRBD1 | TGCAGCGTTGAAGGATATCTCCGGGACAGGGGGTGGAGTGAGCAGTTCTTC | CSVEGYLRDRGWSEQFF